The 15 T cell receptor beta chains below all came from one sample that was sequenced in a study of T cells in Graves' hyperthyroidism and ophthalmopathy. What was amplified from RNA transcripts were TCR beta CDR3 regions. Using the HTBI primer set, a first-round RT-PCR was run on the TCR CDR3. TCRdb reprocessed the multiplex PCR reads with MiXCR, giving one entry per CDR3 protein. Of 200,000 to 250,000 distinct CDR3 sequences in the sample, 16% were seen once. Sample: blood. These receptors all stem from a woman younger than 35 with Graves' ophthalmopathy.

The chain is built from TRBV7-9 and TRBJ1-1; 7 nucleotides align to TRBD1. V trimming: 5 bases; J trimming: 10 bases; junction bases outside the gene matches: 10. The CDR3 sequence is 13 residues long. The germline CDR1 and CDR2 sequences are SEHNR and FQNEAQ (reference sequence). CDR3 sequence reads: CASSPSNRGRAFF. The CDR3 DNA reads TGTGCCAGCAGCCCCTCGAACAGGGGACGAGCTTTCTTT.

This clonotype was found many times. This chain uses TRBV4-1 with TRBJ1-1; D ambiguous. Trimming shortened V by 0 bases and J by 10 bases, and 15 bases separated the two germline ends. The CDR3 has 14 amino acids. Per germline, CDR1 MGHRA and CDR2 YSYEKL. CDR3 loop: CASSQDGGWERAFF. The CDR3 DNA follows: TGCGCCAGCAGCCAAGATGGCGGCTGGGAAAGAGCTTTCTTT.

The CDR3 DNA is TGTGCCAGCAGCAGAGGGGGGGGGGGGGGCGCTGAAGCTTTCTTT. Amino acids: CASSRGGGGGAEAFF. The chain links TRBV7-9 to TRBJ1-1, with D possibly being TRBD1 (6 bases). CDR1 and CDR2 (germline): SEHNR, FQNEAQ (reference sequence). The CDR3 loop spans 15 amino acids. V lost 5 bases, J lost 6 bases, and 19 bases lay in between. Supplemented by reference TRBV7-9 and TRBJ1-1, the full variable domain reads DTGVSQNPRHKITKRGQNVTFRCDPISEHNRLYWYRQTLGQGPEFLTYFQNEAQLEKSRLLSDRFSAERPKGSFSTLEIQRTEQGDSAMYLCASSRGGGGGAEAFFGQGTRLTVV.

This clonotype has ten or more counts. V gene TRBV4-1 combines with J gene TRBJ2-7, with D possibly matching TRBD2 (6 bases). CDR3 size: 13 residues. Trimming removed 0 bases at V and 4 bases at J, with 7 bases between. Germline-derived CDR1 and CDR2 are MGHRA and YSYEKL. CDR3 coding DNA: TGCGCCAGCAGCCAAGATGCGGGATACGAGCAGTACTTC. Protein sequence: CASSQDAGYEQYF.

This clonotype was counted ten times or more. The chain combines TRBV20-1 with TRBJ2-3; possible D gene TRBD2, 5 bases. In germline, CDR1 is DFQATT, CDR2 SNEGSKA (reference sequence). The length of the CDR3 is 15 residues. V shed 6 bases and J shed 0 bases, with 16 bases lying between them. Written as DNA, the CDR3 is TGCAGTGCCCCGGGTGGCGGCGGGAGCACAGATACGCAGTATTTT. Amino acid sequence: CSAPGGGGSTDTQYF.

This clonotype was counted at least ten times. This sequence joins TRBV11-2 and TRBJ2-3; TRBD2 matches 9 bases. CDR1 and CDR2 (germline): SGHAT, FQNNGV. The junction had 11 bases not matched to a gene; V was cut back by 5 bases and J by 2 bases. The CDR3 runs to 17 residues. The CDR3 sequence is CASSIRGSSGVTDTQYF. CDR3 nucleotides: TGTGCCAGCAGCATACGGGGATCTAGCGGGGTCACAGATACGCAGTATTTT.

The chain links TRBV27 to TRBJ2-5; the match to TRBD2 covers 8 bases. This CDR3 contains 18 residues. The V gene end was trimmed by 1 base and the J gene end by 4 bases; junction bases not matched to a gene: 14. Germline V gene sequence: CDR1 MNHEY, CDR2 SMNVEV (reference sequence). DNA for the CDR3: TGTGCCAGCAGTTTATTAAAGACTAGCGAGAGTCCCGCAGAGACCCAGTACTTC. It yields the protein CASSLLKTSESPAETQYF.

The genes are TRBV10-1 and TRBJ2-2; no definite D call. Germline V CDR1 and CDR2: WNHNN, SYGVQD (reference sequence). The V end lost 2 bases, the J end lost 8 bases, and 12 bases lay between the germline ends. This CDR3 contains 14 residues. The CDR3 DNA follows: TGCGCCAGCAGTGAGGGGCCAATCGAGGGGGAGCTGTTTTTT. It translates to CASSEGPIEGELFF.

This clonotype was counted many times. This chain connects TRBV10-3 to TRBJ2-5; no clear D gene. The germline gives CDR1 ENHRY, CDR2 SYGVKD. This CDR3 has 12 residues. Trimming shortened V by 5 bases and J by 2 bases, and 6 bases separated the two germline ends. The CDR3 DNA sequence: TGTGCCATCAGTACACAGCAAGAGACCCAGTACTTC. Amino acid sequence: CAISTQQETQYF.

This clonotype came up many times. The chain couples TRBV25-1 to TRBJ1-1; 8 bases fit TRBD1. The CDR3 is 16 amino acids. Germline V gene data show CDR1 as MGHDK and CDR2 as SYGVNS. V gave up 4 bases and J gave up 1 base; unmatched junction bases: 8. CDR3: CASSAYRGSPNTEAFF. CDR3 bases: TGTGCCAGCAGTGCCTACAGGGGGTCGCCGAACACTGAAGCTTTCTTT. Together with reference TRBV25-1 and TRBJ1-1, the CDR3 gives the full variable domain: EADIYQTPRYLVIGTGKKITLECSQTMGHDKMYWYQQDPGMELHLIHYSYGVNSTEKGDLSSESTVSRIRTEHFPLTLESARPSHTSQYLCASSAYRGSPNTEAFFGQGTRLTVV.

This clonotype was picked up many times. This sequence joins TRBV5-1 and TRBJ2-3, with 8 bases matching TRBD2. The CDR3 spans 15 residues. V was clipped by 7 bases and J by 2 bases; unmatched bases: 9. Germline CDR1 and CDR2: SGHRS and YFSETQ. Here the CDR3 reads CASSSGTSPTDTQYF. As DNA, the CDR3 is TGCGCCAGCTCCTCCGGGACTAGTCCCACAGATACGCAGTATTTT.

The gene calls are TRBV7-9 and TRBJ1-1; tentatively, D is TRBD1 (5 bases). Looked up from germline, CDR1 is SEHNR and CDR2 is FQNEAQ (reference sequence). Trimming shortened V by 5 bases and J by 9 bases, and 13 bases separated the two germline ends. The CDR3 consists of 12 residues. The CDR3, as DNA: TGTGCCAGCAGCATCGCCGGGACTCAAGCTTTCTTT. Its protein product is CASSIAGTQAFF.

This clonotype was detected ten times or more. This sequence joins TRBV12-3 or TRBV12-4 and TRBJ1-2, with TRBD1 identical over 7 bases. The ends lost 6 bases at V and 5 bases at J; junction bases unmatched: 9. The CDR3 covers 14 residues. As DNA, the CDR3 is TGTGCCAGCAGCCCCGGGACAGAACTTTATGGCTACACCTTC. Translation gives CASSPGTELYGYTF.

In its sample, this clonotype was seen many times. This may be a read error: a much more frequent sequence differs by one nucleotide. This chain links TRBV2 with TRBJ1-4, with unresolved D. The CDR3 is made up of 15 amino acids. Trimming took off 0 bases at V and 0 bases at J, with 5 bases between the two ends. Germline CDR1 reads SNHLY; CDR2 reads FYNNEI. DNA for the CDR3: TGTGCCAGCAGTGAAGCACGGTCAACTAATGAAAAACTGTTTTTT. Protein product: CASSEARSTNEKLFF. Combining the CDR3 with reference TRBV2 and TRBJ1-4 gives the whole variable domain EPEVTQTPSHQVTQMGQEVILRCVPISNHLYFYWYRQILGQKVEFLVSFYNNEISEKSEIFDDQFSVERPDGSNFTLKIRSTKLEDSAMYFCASSEARSTNEKLFFGSGTQLSVL.

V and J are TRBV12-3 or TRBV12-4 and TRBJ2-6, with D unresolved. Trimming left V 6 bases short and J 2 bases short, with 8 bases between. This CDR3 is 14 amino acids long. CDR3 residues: CASSPVTGANVLTF. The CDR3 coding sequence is TGTGCCAGCAGCCCTGTAACTGGGGCCAACGTCCTGACTTTC.